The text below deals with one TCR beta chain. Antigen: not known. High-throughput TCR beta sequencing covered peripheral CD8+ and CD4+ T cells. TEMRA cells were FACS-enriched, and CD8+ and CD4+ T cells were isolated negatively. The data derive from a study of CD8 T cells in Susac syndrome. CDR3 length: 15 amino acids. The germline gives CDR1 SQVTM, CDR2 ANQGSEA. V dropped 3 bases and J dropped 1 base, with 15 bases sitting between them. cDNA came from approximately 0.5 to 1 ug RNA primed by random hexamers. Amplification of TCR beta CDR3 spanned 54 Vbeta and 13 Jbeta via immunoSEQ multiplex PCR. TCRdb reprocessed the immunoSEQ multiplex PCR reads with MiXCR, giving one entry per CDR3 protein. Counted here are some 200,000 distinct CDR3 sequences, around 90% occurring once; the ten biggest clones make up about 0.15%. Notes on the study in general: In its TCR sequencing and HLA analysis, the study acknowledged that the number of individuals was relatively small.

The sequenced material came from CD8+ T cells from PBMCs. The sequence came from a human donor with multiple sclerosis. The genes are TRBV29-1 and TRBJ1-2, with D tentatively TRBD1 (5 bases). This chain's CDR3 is CSVEAPGWHNYGYTF. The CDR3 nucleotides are TGCAGCGTTGAGGCCCCAGGGTGGCATAACTATGGCTACACCTTC.